This T cell receptor beta chain was identified during a study of vaccination effects on CD4 cells after COVID-19. The germline V and J ends were trimmed by 5 bases and 0 bases, with 7 bases remaining between them. Germline assignment: CDR1 SGHTA and CDR2 FQGTGA. The CDR3 has 13 amino acids. Regarding this clone: Its antigen is still unknown.

Measured with immunoSEQ multiplex PCR; TCRdb has only the in-frame clones, and not every one. The repertoire holds 75,000 to 100,000 clones, around four fifths seen once, with 0.85% to 1.3% in the top ten. In the ViraFEST assay, antigen-specific CD4+ clonotypes were identified by expansion after peptide-pool stimulation. Cultured cells yielded isolated CD4+ T cells after 10 days. The vaccine given was either BNT162b2 or mRNA-1273, in two doses. The TCR was taken from a human donor who received a COVID-19 vaccine. The gene calls are TRBV7-3 and TRBJ1-1; unclear D gene. This material consisted of CD4+ T cells from PBMCs cultured with HCoV-OC43 spike peptides, taken after COVID-19 vaccination. The subset here: HCoV-OC43 spike overlapping peptide pool stimulation. CDR3 in DNA: TGTGCCAGCAGCCAAAGTGTGAACACTGAAGCTTTCTTT. Translating gives CASSQSVNTEAFF.